This paragraph reports one T cell receptor beta chain. Its antigen is undetermined. The sample belongs to a study of blood T cells in healthy people across ages. Study findings and constraints: The recorded TCR beta diversity per million T cells decreased in a roughly linear manner with age.

Per sample, at least 5 micrograms of total RNA were extracted. A second PCR of roughly 6 to 12 cycles used a sample-barcoded 5' primer and a J-beta primer mix. Every cDNA molecule carried a tag from a template-switch adaptor bearing 12 random nucleotides. Each CDR3 protein gets one entry after TCRdb re-called the 5' RACE reads with MiXCR. The data hold some 760,000 distinct CDR3 sequences, with just under 25% observed a single time. V was pared by 7 bases and J by 3 bases, with 9 bases between. This CDR3 comprises 12 residues. The same sample was also studied in work on T cells of mothers and their children. From that report: Related mother and child pairs showed slightly greater overlap (not significant) than unrelated pairs did.

Sequenced sample: blood. The chain carries TRBV12-3 or TRBV12-4 and TRBJ1-2; D gene ambiguous. This clonotype originated in a boy between 10 and 17 years old in good health. In DNA form, the CDR3 reads TGTGCCAGCACCGTGGGAGACTATGGCTACACCTTC. Amino acid sequence: CASTVGDYGYTF.